This TCR beta chain appears in the sequencing data of a study of graft-versus-host responses after intestinal transplantation. For the study at large: Multivisceral, liver-intestinal, or isolated intestinal transplants were received by the recipients. The recipients all started with anti-thymocyte globulin induction and then took tacrolimus and steroids for three to four years.

The assay was immunoSEQ multiplex PCR, and TCRdb's table has in-frame clones only and misses some. Among about 89,000 clones listed, about nine tenths were seen once. Per germline, CDR1 MNHEY and CDR2 SVGAGI. The V gene lost 6 bases and the J gene lost 8 bases, with 13 bases spanning the gap. The CDR3 is 12 residues long. General study results and limits: Where graft-donor T cell macrochimerism was present, patients had high graft-versus-host to host-versus-graft clonal ratios in allografts.

With regard to this clone: Its antigen is unknown.

The sample here was unstimulated CD4+ T cells sorted from spleen or lymph node cells, taken before intestinal transplant. This TCR derives from a human donor who received an intestinal transplant. V is TRBV6-5 and J is TRBJ1-2, with a possible D match to TRBD1 (5 bases). CDR3 amino acids: CASRGSGEGYTF. DNA of the CDR3: TGTGCCAGCAGGGGGTCGGGGGAAGGCTACACCTTC.